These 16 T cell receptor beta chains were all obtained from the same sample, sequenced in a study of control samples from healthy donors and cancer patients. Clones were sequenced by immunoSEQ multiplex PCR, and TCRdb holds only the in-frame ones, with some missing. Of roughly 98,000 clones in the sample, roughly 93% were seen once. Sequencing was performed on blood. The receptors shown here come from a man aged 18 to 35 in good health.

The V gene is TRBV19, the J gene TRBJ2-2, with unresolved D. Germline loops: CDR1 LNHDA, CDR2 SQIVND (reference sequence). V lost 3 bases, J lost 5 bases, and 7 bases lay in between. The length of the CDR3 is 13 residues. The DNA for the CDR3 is TGTGCCAGTAGTATTGTGGGTACCGGGGAGCTGTTTTTT. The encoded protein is CASSIVGTGELFF.

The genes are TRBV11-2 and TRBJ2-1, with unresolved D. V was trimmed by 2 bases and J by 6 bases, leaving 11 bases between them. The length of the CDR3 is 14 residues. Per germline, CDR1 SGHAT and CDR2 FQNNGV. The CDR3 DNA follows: TGTGCCAGCAGCTTACCCTCCTGGCGCAATGAGCAGTTCTTC. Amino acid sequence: CASSLPSWRNEQFF.

The CDR3 loop is CASSLGRAGLAVWEQYF. In nucleotides, the CDR3 is TGTGCCAGCAGCTTAGGACGTGCGGGACTAGCGGTCTGGGAGCAGTACTTC. The chain links TRBV7-9 to TRBJ2-7, with 11 nucleotides matching TRBD2. This CDR3 is 17 amino acids long. After removal of 1 base from V and 7 bases from J, the junction contained 12 bases not matched to a gene. The germline CDR1 and CDR2 sequences are SEHNR and FQNEAQ (reference sequence).

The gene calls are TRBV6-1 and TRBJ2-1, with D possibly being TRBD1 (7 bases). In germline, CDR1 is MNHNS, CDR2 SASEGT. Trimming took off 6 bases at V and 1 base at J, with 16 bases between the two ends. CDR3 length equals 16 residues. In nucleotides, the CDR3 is TGTGCCAGCAGCGAATCCCCAGGGGGGTCCTACAATGAGCAGTTCTTC. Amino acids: CASSESPGGSYNEQFF.

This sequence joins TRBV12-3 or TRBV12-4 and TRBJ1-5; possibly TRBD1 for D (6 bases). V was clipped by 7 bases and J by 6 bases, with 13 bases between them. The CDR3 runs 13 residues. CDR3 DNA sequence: TGTGCCAGCACTCTAGGGGGGACTCAGCCCCAGCATTTT. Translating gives CASTLGGTQPQHF.

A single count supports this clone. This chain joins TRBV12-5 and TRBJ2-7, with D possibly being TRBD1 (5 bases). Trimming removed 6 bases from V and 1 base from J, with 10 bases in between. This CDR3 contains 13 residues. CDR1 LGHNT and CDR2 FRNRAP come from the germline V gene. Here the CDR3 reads CASGLTDSYEQYF. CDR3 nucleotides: TGTGCTAGTGGCCTGACAGATTCCTACGAGCAGTACTTC. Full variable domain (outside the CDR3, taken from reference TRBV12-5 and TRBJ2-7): DARVTQTPRHKVTEMGQEVTMRCQPILGHNTVFWYRQTMMQGLELLAYFRNRAPLDDSGMPKDRFSAEMPDATLATLKIQPSEPRDSAVYFCASGLTDSYEQYFGPGTRLTVT.

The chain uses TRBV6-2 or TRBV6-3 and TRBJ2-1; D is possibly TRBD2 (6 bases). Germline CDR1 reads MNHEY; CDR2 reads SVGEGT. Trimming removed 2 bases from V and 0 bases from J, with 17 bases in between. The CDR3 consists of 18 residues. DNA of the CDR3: TGTGCCAGCAGTTACCGCCCGGGACTTATGGTCTCCTACAATGAGCAGTTCTTC. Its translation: CASSYRPGLMVSYNEQFF.

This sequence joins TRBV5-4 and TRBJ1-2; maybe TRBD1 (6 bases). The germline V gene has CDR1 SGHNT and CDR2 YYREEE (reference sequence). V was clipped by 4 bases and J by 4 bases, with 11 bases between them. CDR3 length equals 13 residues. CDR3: CASSVGDTYGYTF. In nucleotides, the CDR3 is TGTGCCAGCAGCGTCGGGGACACCTATGGCTACACCTTC.

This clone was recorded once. This chain's CDR3 is CSVGQTATNEKLFF. The CDR3 DNA is TGCAGCGTGGGGCAGACGGCAACTAATGAAAAACTGTTTTTT. The V gene is TRBV29-1, the J gene TRBJ1-4; the D gene is possibly TRBD1 (5 bases). Germline CDR1 is SQVTM and CDR2 is ANQGSEA. Trimming pared 6 bases from V and 0 bases from J, leaving 11 bases between. This CDR3 has 14 residues. Filled out from reference TRBV29-1 and TRBJ1-4, the complete variable domain reads SAVISQKPSRDICQRGTSLTIQCQVDSQVTMMFWYRQQPGQSLTLIATANQGSEATYESGFVIDKFPISRPNLTFSTLTVSNMSPEDSSIYLCSVGQTATNEKLFFGSGTQLSVL.

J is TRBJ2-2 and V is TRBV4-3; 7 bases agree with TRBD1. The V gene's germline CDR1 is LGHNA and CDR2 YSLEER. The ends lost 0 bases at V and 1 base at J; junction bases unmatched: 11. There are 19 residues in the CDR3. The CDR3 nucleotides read TGCGCCAGCAGCCAAGATCCCTACATGGCAGGGGGGAACACCGGGGAGCTGTTTTTT. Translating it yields CASSQDPYMAGGNTGELFF.

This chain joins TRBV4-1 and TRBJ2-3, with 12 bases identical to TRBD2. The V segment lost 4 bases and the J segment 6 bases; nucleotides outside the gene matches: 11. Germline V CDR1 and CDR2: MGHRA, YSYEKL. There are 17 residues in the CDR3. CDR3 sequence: CASSPKTTSGGWDTQYF. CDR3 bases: TGCGCCAGCAGCCCCAAGACGACTAGCGGGGGTTGGGATACGCAGTATTTT.

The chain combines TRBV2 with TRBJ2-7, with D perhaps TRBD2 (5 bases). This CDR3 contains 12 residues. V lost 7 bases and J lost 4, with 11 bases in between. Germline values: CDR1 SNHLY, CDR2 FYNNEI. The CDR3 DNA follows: TGTGCCAGCACCGCGGGCGGTTACGAGCAGTACTTC. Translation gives CASTAGGYEQYF.

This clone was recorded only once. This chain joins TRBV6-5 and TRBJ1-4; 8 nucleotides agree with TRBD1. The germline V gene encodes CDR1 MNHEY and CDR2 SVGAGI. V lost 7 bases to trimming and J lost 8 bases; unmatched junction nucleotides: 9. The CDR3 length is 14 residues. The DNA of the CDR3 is TGTGCCAGCACAAAGGACAGGGTAGGAGAAAAACTGTTTTTT. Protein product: CASTKDRVGEKLFF.

In DNA, the CDR3 is TGTGCCAGCAGTGAGGACAGCTATACCTTTAACTATGGCTACACCTTC. This gives the protein CASSEDSYTFNYGYTF. The chain is built from TRBV2 and TRBJ1-2, with D perhaps matching TRBD1 (6 bases). The germline CDR1 and CDR2 sequences are SNHLY and FYNNEI. This CDR3 spans 16 amino acids. V was clipped by 3 bases and J by 1 base, with 15 bases between them. Full variable domain (rest looked up from reference TRBV2 and TRBJ1-2): EPEVTQTPSHQVTQMGQEVILRCVPISNHLYFYWYRQILGQKVEFLVSFYNNEISEKSEIFDDQFSVERPDGSNFTLKIRSTKLEDSAMYFCASSEDSYTFNYGYTFGSGTRLTVV.

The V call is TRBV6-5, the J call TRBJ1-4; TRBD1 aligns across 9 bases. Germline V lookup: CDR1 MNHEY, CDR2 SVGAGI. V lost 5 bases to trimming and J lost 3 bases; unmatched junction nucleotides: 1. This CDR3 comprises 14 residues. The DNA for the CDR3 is TGTGCCAGCAGTCGACAGGGGGCTAATGAAAAACTGTTTTTT. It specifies CASSRQGANEKLFF.

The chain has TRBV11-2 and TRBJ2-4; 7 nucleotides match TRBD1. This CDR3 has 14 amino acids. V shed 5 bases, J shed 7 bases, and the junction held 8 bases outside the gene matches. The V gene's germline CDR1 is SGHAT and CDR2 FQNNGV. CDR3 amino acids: CASSGDRAMNIQYF. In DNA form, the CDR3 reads TGTGCCAGCAGCGGCGACAGGGCGATGAACATTCAGTACTTC.